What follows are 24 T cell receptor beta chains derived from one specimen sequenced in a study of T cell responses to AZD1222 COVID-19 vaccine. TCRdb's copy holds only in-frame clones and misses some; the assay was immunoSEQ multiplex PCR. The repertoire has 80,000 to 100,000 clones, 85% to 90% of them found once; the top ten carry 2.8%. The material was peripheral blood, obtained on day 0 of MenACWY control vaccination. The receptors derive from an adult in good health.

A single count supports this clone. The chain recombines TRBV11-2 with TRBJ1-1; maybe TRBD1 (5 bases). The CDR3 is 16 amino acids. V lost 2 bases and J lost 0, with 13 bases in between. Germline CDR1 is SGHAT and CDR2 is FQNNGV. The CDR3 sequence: CASSLKGLRVNTEAFF. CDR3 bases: TGTGCCAGCAGCTTAAAGGGACTTCGGGTGAACACTGAAGCTTTCTTT.

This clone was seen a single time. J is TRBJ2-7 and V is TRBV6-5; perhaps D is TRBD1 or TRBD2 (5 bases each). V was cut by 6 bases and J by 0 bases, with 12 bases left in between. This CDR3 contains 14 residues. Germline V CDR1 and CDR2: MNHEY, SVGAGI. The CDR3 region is CASSLGPSSYEQYF. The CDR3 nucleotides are TGTGCCAGCAGCCTGGGACCTAGCTCCTACGAGCAGTACTTC.

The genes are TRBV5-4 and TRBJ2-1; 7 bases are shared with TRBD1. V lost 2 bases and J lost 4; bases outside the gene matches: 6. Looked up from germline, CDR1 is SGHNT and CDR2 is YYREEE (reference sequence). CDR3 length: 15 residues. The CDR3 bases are TGTGCCAGCAGCTTCTCAGGGGGTTATTACAATGAGCAGTTCTTC. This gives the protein CASSFSGGYYNEQFF.

In DNA, the CDR3 is TGTGCCAGCACCCCGCGGGGGGGCATTTACAATGAGCAGTTCTTC. Translated, it gives CASTPRGGIYNEQFF. The chain uses TRBV6-5 and TRBJ2-1; 9 nucleotides match TRBD2. V shed 7 bases, J shed 4 bases, and the junction held 8 bases outside the gene matches. From germline, CDR1 is MNHEY and CDR2 SVGAGI. The CDR3 spans 15 residues.

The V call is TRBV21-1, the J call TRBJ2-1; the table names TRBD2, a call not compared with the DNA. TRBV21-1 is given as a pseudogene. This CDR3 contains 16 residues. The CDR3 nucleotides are TGTGCCAGCAGCAAGGAAAAGCGGGGGTTCTACAATGAGCAGTTCTTC. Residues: CASSKEKRGFYNEQFF.

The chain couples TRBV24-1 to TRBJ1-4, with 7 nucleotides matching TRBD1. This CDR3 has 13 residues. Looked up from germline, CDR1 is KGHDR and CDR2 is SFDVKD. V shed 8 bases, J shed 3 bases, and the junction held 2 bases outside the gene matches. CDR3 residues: CATKGTANEKLFF. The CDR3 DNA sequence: TGTGCCACCAAGGGGACAGCTAATGAAAAACTGTTTTTT.

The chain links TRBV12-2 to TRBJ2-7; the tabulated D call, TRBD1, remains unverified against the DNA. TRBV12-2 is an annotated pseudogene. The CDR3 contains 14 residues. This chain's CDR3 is CASRLRTGTYEQYF. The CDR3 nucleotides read TGTGCAAGTCGCTTAAGGACAGGGACTTACGAGCAGTACTTC.

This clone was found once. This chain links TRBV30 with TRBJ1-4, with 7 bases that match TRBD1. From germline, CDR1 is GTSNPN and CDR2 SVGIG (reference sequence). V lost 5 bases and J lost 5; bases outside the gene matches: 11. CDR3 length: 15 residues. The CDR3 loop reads CAWAYRDSRNEKLFF. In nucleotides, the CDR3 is TGTGCCTGGGCTTACCGGGACAGCAGAAATGAAAAACTGTTTTTT.

The DNA for the CDR3 is TGTGCCAGCTCACCACCTTACGGGGGAGGGACTGAAGCTTTCTTT. Protein product: CASSPPYGGGTEAFF. The chain carries TRBV18 and TRBJ1-1; TRBD1 might be the D (5 bases). This CDR3 is built from 15 residues. V was trimmed by 0 bases and J by 5 bases, leaving 13 bases between them. Germline CDR1 and CDR2: KGHSH and LQKENI.

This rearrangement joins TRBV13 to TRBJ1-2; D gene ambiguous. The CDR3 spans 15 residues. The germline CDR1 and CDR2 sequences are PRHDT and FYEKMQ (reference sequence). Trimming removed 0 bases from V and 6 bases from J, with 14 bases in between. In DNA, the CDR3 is TGTGCCAGCAGCTTAGGGTCGCGGGCGAGGGATGGCTACACCTTC. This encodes CASSLGSRARDGYTF.

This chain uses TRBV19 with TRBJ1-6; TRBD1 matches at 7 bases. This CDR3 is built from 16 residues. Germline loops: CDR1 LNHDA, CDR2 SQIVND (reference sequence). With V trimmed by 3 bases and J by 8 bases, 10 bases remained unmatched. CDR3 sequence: CASSIRSGTDHSPLHF. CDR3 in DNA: TGTGCCAGTAGTATTCGGTCCGGGACAGATCATTCACCCCTCCACTTT.

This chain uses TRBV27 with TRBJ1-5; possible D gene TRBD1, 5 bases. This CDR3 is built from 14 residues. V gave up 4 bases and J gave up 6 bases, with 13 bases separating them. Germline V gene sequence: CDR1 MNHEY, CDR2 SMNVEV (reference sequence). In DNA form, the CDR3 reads TGTGCCAGCAGTTCGTTCGGGGCGGGTCAGCCCCAGCATTTT. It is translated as CASSSFGAGQPQHF.

CDR3 sequence (DNA): TGTGCCAGTAGTATTAGCGGGGGGAATGAGCAGTTCTTC. This sequence encodes CASSISGGNEQFF. The chain employs TRBV19 and TRBJ2-1; 10 bases match TRBD2. This CDR3 comprises 13 residues. With V trimmed by 3 bases and J by 7 bases, 0 bases remained unmatched. CDR1 and CDR2 from the germline V gene are LNHDA and SQIVND (reference sequence).

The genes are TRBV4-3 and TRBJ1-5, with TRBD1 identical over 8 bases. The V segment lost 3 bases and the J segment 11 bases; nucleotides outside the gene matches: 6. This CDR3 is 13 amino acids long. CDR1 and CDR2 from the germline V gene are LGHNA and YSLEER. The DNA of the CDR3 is TGCGCCAGCAGCCAGGACAGGGTAAAGGCCCAGCATTTT. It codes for CASSQDRVKAQHF.

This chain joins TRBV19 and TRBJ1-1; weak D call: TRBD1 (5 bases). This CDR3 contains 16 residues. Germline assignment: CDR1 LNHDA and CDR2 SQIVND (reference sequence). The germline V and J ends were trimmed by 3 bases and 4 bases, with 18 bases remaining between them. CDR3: CASSMGGAPAGTEAFF. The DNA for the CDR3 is TGTGCCAGTAGTATGGGCGGGGCCCCGGCGGGCACTGAAGCTTTCTTT.

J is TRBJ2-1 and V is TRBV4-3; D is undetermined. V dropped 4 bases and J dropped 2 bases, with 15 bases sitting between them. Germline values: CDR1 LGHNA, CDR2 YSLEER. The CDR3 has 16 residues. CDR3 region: CASSPRISVAYNEQFF. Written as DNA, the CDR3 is TGCGCCAGCAGCCCGAGGATCAGCGTTGCCTACAATGAGCAGTTCTTC.

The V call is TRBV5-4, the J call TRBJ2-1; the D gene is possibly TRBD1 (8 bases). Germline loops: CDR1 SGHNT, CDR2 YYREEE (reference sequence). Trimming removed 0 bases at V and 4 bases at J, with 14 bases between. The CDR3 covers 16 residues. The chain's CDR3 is CASSLGTRDRYNEQFF. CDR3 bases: TGTGCCAGCAGCTTGGGGACTAGGGACAGGTACAATGAGCAGTTCTTC.

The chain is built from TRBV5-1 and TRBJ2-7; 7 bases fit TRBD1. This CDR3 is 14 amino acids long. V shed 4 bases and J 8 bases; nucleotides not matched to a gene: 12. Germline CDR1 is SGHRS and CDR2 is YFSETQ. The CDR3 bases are TGCGCCAGCAGCCCGCCCGGGAACAGGGGCAAGCAGTACTTC. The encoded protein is CASSPPGNRGKQYF.

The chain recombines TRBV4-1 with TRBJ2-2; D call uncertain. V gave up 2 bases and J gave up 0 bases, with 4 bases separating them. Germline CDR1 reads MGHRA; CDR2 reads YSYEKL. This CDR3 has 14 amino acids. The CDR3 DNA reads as TGCGCCAGCAGCCAAACCGCGAACACCGGGGAGCTGTTTTTT. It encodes CASSQTANTGELFF.

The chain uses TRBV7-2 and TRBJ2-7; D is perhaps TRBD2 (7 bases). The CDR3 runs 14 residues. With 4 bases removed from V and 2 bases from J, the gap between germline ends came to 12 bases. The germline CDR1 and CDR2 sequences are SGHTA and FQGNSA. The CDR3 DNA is TGTGCCAGCAGCTGGGGGAGGGGGGCCTACGAGCAGTACTTC. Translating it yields CASSWGRGAYEQYF.

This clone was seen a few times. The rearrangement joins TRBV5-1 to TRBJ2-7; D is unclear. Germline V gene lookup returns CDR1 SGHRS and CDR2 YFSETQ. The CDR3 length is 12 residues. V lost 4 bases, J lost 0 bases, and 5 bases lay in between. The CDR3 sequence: CASSLSSYEQYF. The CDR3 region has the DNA TGCGCCAGCAGCCTAAGCTCCTACGAGCAGTACTTC. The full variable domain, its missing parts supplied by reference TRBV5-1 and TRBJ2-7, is KAGVTQTPRYLIKTRGQQVTLSCSPISGHRSVSWYQQTPGQGLQFLFEYFSETQRNKGNFPGRFSGRQFSNSRSEMNVSTLELGDSALYLCASSLSSYEQYFGPGTRLTVT.

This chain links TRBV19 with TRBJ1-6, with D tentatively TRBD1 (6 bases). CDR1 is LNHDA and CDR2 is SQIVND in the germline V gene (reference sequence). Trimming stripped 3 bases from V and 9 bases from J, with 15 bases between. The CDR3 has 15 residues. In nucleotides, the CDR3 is TGTGCCAGTAGTATTGTCCCGATAGGGGGTTCACCCCTCCACTTT. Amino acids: CASSIVPIGGSPLHF.

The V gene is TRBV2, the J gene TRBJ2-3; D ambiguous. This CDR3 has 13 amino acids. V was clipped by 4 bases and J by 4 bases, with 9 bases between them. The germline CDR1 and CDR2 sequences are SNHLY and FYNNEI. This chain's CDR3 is CASSGVQPDTQYF. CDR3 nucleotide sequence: TGTGCCAGCAGTGGGGTGCAGCCAGATACGCAGTATTTT.

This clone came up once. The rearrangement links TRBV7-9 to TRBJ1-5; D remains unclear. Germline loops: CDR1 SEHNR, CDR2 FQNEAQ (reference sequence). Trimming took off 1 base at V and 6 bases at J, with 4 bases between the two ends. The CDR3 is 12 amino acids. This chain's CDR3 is CASSLDSQPQHF. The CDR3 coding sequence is TGTGCCAGCAGCTTAGACTCTCAGCCCCAGCATTTT.